The text below deals with one T cell receptor (beta chain). Each sample had at least 6 million PBMCs isolated. The CDR3 runs 16 residues. Looked up from germline, CDR1 is SGHNT and CDR2 is YYREEE (reference sequence). V trimming: 2 bases; J trimming: 6 bases; junction bases outside the gene matches: 11. The data are from a study of blood T cells in healthy people across ages. Study details: About one barcoded beta molecule per two T cells was the capture yield of template switching.

A sample-barcoded 5' primer and a J-beta primer mix were used in a second PCR of about 7 to 12 cycles. Each cDNA molecule received a tag from a template-switch adaptor that had 12 random nucleotides. TCRdb re-called the 5' RACE reads with MiXCR, one entry per CDR3 protein. The data contain approximately 800,000 distinct CDR3 sequences, around 50% of them singletons. This clonotype originated in a man aged 35 to 55 in good health. The chain is built from TRBV5-4 and TRBJ2-5, with TRBD2 identical over 9 bases. The specimen was blood. The chain's CDR3 is CASSLISGGPLKTQYF. In nucleotides, the CDR3 is TGTGCCAGCAGCTTAATTAGCGGGGGCCCGTTGAAGACCCAGTACTTC. Supplemented by reference TRBV5-4 and TRBJ2-5, the full variable domain reads ETGVTQSPTHLIKTRGQQVTLRCSSQSGHNTVSWYQQALGQGPQFIFQYYREEENGRGNFPPRFSGLQFPNYSSELNVNALELDDSALYLCASSLISGGPLKTQYFGPGTRLLVL.